This TCR beta chain was found in a study of OX40 agonist ivuxolimab in advanced cancers. About the study: Cohort: around 86% men, mean age approximately 60, aged roughly 20 to 79. Findings and limits, study-wide: Expanded clones were, on average, more numerous in CD8+ T cells than in CD4+.

The protocol was immunoSEQ multiplex PCR, while the TCRdb copy is restricted to in-frame clones and leaves out a portion. The table records some 85,000 clones, approximately 91% of them present only once. This clone occurred once. Its antigen remains unknown. CDR1 and CDR2 from the germline V gene are SNHLY and FYNNEI. The CDR3 loop spans 12 amino acids. V was pared by 8 bases and J by 2 bases, with 10 bases between. The sequence derives from an adult with an advanced solid tumor such as melanoma, head and neck, liver or kidney cancer. The genes are TRBV2 and TRBJ2-7; the D is unclear. Material: CD4+ or CD8+ T cells sorted from blood, obtained in a trial of the OX40 agonist ivuxolimab. DNA for the CDR3: TGTGCCAGCTCACGAGGACCCTACGAGCAGTACTTC. Translated, it gives CASSRGPYEQYF.